This T cell receptor beta chain is from a study of vaccination and CD4 T cells after COVID-19. Turning to the study itself: Stimulation used overlapping spike peptides from SARS-CoV-2, HCoV-NL63, HCoV-OC43 and HCoV-229E. Whole-study results and caveats: Spike mono-reactivity was found in 304 of 307 vaccine-specific clones from convalescent patients.

Concerning this clonotype: The antigen remains unidentified.

Germline CDR1 is GTSNPN and CDR2 is SVGIG (reference sequence). The V gene lost 3 bases and the J gene lost 1 base, with 9 bases spanning the gap. This CDR3 contains 13 residues. Sequencing of the DNA from cultured CD4+ T cells was carried out with the Oncomine TCR Beta short-read assay. In TCRdb, the PCR reads were re-called with MiXCR into one record per CDR3 protein. Counted here are about 5,600 distinct CDR3 sequences, just under 45% occurring once; the ten biggest clones make up roughly a third. The treatment is: roughly nine-day PBMC culture with coronavirus spike peptide pools or control peptides (ViraFEST assay). An unexposed donor provided the CD4+ T cells, which were collected before the COVID-19 pandemic (2011-2018). Replacement of half the medium with fresh IL-2 medium took place on days 3 and 7.

The sequencing input was CD4+ T cells from blood, cultured in vitro. The V gene is TRBV30, the J gene TRBJ2-5, with D possibly matching TRBD1 (6 bases). The receptor was isolated from a human donor in good health. CDR3 in amino acids: CAWSQGFQETQYF. The DNA for the CDR3 is TGTGCCTGGAGCCAGGGGTTCCAAGAGACCCAGTACTTC.